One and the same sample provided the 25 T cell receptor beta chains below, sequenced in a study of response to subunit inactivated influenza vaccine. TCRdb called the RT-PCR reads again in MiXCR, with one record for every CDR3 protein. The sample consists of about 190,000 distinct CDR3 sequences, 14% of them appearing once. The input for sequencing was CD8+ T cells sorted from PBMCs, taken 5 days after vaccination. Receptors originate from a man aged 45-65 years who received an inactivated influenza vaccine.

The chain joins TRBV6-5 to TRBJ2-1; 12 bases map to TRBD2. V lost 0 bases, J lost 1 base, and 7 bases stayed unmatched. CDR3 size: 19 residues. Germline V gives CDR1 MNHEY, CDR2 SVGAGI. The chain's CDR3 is CASSYSPGLAGPSYNEQFF. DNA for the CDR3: TGTGCCAGCAGTTACTCCCCCGGACTAGCGGGGCCGTCCTACAATGAGCAGTTCTTC.

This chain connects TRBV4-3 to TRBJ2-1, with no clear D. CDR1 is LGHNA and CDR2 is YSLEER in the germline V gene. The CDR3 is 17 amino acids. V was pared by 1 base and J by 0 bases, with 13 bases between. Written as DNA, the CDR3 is TGCGCCAGCAGCCAAGGTCTTATATTGAGCTCCTACAATGAGCAGTTCTTC. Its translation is CASSQGLILSSYNEQFF.

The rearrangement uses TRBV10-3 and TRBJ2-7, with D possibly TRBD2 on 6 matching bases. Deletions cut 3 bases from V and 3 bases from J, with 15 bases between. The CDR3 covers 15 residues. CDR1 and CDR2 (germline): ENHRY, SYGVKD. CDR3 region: CAISDKASDYYEQYF. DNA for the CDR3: TGTGCCATCAGTGATAAAGCTAGCGACTACTACGAGCAGTACTTC.

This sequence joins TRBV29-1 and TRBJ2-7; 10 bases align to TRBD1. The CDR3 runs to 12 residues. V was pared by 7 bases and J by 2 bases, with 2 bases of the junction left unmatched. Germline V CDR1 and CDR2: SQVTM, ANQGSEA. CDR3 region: CSAGQGTYEQYF. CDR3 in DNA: TGCAGCGCGGGACAGGGGACCTACGAGCAGTACTTC.

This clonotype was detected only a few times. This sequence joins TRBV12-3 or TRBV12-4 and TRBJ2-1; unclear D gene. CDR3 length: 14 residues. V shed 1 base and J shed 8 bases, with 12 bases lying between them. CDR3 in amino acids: CASSLESLADEQFF. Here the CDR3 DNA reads TGTGCCAGCAGTTTAGAAAGTTTGGCAGATGAGCAGTTCTTC.

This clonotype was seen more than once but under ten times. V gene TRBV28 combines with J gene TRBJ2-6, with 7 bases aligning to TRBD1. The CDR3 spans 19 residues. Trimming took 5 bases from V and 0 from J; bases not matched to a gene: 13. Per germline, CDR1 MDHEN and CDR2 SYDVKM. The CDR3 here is CASSTLDRATTSGANVLTF. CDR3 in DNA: TGTGCCAGCAGTACCTTAGACAGGGCTACGACCTCTGGGGCCAACGTCCTGACTTTC. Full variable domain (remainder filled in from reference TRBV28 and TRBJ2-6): DVKVTQSSRYLVKRTGEKVFLECVQDMDHENMFWYRQDPGLGLRLIYFSYDVKMKEKGDIPEGYSVSREKKERFSLILESASTNQTSMYLCASSTLDRATTSGANVLTFGAGSRLTVL.

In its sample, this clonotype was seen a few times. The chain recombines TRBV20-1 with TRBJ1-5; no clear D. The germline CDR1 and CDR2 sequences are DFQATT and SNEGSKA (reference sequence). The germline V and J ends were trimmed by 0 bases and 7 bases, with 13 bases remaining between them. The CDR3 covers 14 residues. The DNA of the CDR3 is TGCAGTGCTAGAGATGGAGGTGTCTGGCAGCCCCAGCATTTT. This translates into CSARDGGVWQPQHF.

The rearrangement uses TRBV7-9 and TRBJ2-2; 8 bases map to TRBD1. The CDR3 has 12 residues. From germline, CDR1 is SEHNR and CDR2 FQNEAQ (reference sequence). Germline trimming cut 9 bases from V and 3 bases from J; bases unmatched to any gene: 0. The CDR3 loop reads CARTGDTGELFF. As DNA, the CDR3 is TGTGCCAGGACAGGGGACACCGGGGAGCTGTTTTTT.

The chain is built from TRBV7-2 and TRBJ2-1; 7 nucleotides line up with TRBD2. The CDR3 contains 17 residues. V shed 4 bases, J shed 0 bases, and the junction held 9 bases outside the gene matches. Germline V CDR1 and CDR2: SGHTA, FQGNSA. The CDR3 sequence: CASSYPPSGPSYNEQFF. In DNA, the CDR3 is TGTGCCAGCAGCTACCCCCCTAGCGGTCCCTCCTACAATGAGCAGTTCTTC.

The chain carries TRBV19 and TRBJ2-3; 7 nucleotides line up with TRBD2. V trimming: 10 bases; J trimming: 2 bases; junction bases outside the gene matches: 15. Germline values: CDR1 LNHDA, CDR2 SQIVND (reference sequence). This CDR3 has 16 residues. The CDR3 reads CATPLAWRGTTDTQYF. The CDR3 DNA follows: TGTGCCACCCCCCTCGCCTGGCGGGGGACCACAGATACGCAGTATTTT.

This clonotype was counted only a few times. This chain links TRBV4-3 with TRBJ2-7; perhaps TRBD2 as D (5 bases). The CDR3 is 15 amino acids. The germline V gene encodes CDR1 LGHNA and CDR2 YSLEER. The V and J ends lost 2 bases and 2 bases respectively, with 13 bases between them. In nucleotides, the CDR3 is TGCGCCAGCAGCCAATCAACCTTCGGGACCTACGAGCAGTACTTC. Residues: CASSQSTFGTYEQYF.

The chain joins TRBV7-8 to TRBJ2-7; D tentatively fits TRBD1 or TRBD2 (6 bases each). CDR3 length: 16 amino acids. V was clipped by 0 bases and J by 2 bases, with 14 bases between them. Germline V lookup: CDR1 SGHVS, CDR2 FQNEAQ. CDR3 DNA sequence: TGTGCCAGCAGCTTAGCGTTGTCGGGGGCCACCTACGAGCAGTACTTC. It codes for CASSLALSGATYEQYF.

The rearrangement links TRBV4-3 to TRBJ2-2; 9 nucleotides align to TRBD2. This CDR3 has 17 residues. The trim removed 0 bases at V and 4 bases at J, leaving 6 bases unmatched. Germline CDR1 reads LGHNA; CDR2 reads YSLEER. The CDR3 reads CASSQDIEREVTGELFF. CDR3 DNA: TGCGCCAGCAGCCAAGATATCGAGCGGGAGGTCACCGGGGAGCTGTTTTTT.

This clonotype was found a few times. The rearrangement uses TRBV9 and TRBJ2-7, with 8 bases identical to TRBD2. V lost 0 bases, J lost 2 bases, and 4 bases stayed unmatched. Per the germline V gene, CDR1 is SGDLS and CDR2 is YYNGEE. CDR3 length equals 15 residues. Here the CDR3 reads CASSVGGGGPYEQYF. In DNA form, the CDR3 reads TGTGCCAGCAGCGTAGGGGGCGGGGGGCCCTACGAGCAGTACTTC.

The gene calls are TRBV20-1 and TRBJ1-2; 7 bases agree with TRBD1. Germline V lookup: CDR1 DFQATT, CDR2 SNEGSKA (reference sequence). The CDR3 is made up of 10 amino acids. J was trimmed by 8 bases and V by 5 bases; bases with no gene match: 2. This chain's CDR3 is CSAQGDGYTF. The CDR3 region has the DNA TGCAGTGCTCAGGGGGACGGCTACACCTTC.

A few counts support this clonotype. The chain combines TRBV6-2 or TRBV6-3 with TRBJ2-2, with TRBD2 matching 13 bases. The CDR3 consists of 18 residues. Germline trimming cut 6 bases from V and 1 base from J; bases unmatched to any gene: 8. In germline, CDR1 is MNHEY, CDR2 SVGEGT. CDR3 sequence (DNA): TGTGCCAGCAGACCCGGACTAGCGGGAGTTGGGAACACCGGGGAGCTGTTTTTT. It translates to CASRPGLAGVGNTGELFF.

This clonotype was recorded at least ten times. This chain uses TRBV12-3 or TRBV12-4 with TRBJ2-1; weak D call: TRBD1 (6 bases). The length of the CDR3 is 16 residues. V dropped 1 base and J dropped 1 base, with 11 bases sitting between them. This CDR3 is CASSLDGRGSYNEQFF. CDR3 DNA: TGTGCCAGCAGTTTAGACGGCAGGGGATCCTACAATGAGCAGTTCTTC.

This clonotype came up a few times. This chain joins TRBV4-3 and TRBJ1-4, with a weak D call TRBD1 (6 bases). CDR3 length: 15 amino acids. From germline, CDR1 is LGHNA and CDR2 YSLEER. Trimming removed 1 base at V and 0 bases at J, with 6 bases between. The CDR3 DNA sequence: TGCGCCAGCAGCCAAGGGACAGCAACTAATGAAAAACTGTTTTTT. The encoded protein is CASSQGTATNEKLFF.

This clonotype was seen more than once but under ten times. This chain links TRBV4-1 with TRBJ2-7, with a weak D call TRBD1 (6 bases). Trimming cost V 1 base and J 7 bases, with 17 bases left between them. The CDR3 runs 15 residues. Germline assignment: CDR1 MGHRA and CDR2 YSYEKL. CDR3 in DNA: TGCGCCAGCAGCCAAGCCCCAGCAGGGGCTGGGGAGCAGTACTTC. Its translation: CASSQAPAGAGEQYF.

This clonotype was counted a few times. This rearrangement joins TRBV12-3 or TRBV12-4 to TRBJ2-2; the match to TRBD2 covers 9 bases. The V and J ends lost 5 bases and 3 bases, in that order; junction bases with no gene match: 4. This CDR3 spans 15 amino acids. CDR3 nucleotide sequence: TGTGCCAGCAGTGTCATAGCGGGAGACACCGGGGAGCTGTTTTTT. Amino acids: CASSVIAGDTGELFF.

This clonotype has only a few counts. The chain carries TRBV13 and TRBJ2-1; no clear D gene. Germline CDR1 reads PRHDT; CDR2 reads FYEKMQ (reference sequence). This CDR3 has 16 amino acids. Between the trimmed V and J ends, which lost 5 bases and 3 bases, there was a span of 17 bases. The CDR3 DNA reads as TGTGCCAGCAGCCGGTCCGACTCCCCATACTACAATGAGCAGTTCTTC. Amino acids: CASSRSDSPYYNEQFF.

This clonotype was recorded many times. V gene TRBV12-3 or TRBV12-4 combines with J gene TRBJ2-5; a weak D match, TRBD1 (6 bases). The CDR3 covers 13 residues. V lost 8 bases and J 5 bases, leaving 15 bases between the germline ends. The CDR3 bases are TGTGCCAGCGGGACAAAAGAAGTGGAGACCCAGTACTTC. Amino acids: CASGTKEVETQYF.

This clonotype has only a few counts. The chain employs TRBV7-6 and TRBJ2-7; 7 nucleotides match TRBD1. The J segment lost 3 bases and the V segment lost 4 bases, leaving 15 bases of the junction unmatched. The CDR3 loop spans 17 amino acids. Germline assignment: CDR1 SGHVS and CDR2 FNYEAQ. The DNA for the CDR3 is TGTGCCAGCAGCTCCGTGTCTGGGGACAGTGATATCTACGAGCAGTACTTC. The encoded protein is CASSSVSGDSDIYEQYF.

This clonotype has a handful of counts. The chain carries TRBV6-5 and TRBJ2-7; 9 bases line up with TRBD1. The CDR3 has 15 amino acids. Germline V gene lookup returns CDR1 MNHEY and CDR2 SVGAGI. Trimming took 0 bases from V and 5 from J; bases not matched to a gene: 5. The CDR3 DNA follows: TGTGCCAGCAGTTACTCCGGGACAGGGAGAAACGAGCAGTACTTC. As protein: CASSYSGTGRNEQYF.

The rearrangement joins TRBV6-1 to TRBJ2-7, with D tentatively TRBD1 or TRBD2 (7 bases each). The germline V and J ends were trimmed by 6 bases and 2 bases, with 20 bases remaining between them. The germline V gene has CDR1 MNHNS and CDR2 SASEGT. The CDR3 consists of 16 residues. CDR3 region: CASRRGGQSNPYEQYF. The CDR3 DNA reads TGTGCCAGCAGGCGCGGGGGACAGTCCAACCCCTACGAGCAGTACTTC.